Listed below are T cell receptor beta chains from one sample, sequenced in a study of identical twins. TCRdb recomputed calls from the 5' RACE reads with MiXCR, one row per CDR3 protein. The table shows 650,000 to 800,000 distinct CDR3 sequences, with 8.6% occurring only once. Separately, the same data were catalogued under a study of yellow fever vaccine responses in identical twins.

The sample taken for sequencing was PBMCs. Receptors were obtained from a woman between 18 and 29 years old in good health. The CDR3 runs from the conserved cysteine through the conserved F or W. A D gene is named only where the DNA matches it firmly. Rows may omit the clone size; those that give it use once, few, many or a size class.

size	V	J	D	DNA	CDR3
few	TRBV20-1	TRBJ1-5	TRBD1	TGCAGTGCTAGGCCCGGACAGGTCCAGAATCAGCCCCAGCATTTT	CSARPGQVQNQPQHF
many	TRBV11-2	TRBJ2-3	NA	TGTGCCAGCAGCTTAGATGTAGAATCCACAGATACGCAGTATTTT	CASSLDVESTDTQYF
NA	TRBV10-3	TRBJ2-2	NA	TGTGCCATCAGCCTGACCGGGGAGCTGTTTTTT	CAISLTGELFF
NA	TRBV27	TRBJ2-7	NA	TGTGCCAGCAGTTTCTCAAGGACAAGGCCGGGGTATTACGAGCAGTACTTC	CASSFSRTRPGYYEQYF
few	TRBV28	TRBJ1-2	NA	TGTGCCAGCAGTTTGGAAAGCTCTAACTATGGCTACACCTTC	CASSLESSNYGYTF
many	TRBV6-2/TRBV6-3	TRBJ2-3	TRBD2	TGTGCCAGCAGTCGGACTAGGAGCACAGATACGCAGTATTTT	CASSRTRSTDTQYF
few	TRBV4-1	TRBJ1-1	NA	TGCGCCAGCAGACCCCAGGAGGGGAGGTGGACTGAAGCTTTCTTT	CASRPQEGRWTEAFF
NA	TRBV7-9	TRBJ2-3	NA	TGTGCCAGCAGCTTAACGGCGGGACAGACCACAGATACGCAGTATTTT	CASSLTAGQTTDTQYF
NA	TRBV10-2	TRBJ2-5	NA	TGCGCCAGCAGGCAGGAAGGGACCCAGTACTTC	CASRQEGTQYF
NA	TRBV9	TRBJ2-1	TRBD2	TGTGCCAGCAGCCTGCGCGGGGGGACCCGATCAATCCATGAGCAGTTCTTC	CASSLRGGTRSIHEQFF
NA	TRBV7-8	TRBJ2-5	NA	TGTGCCAGCAGCTTAGATTCAGGGGTTGAGACCCAGTACTTC	CASSLDSGVETQYF
NA	TRBV7-2	TRBJ2-5	TRBD2	TGTGCCAGCAGCTTTCCAACTAGCGGTCAGACCCAGTACTTC	CASSFPTSGQTQYF
few	TRBV28	TRBJ1-2	NA	TGTGCCAGCAGCAACACAGAGAGCTATGGCTACACCTTC	CASSNTESYGYTF
NA	TRBV7-2	TRBJ1-5	NA	TGTGCCAGCAGCTTTACAGGTCAGCCCCAGCATTTT	CASSFTGQPQHF
NA	TRBV5-1	TRBJ1-1	TRBD1	TGCGCCAGCAGCTTGGACGGGACAGGTGAAGCTTTCTTT	CASSLDGTGEAFF
few	TRBV10-3	TRBJ2-4	TRBD2	TGTGCCGCCGGGGGGGCCAAAAACATTCAGTACTTC	CAAGGAKNIQYF
few	TRBV29-1	TRBJ2-3	NA	TGCAGCGGGGTTTTGTGGGGGCCAAGCACAGATACGCAGTATTTT	CSGVLWGPSTDTQYF
NA	TRBV18	TRBJ1-2	NA	TGTGCCAGCTCACTCGCTAGGTCCCCGCGTTATGGCTACACCTTC	CASSLARSPRYGYTF
NA	TRBV20-1	TRBJ2-7	TRBD2	TGCAGTGCCAAGACCGGGACTAGGAAGTACTTC	CSAKTGTRKYF
few	TRBV29-1	TRBJ2-7	TRBD2	TGCAGCGTTGAGGGTTGGCGGGGGGCATCTCCGCGCGAGCAGTACTTC	CSVEGWRGASPREQYF
many	TRBV3-1	TRBJ1-4	NA	TGTGCCAGCAGCCGTCTGGGGTCTGGCATCCCGGAAAAACTGTTTTTT	CASSRLGSGIPEKLFF
few	TRBV7-2	TRBJ2-5	NA	TGTGCCAGCAGCTCGATGGAGACCCAGTACTTC	CASSSMETQYF
many	TRBV5-1	TRBJ2-7	TRBD1	TGCGCCAGCAGCTCGGGACAGGGGATTGAGAAGTCCTACGAGCAGTACTTC	CASSSGQGIEKSYEQYF
few	TRBV28	TRBJ2-1	TRBD1	TGTGCCAGCAGCACAGGGGGGCAGAACCCGGGGCAGTTCTTC	CASSTGGQNPGQFF
many	TRBV29-1	TRBJ2-7	TRBD2	TGCAGCGTTTTCCTAGCGGTCGCCTACGAGCAGTACTTC	CSVFLAVAYEQYF
NA	TRBV5-1	TRBJ2-3	NA	TGCGCCAGCAGTTTGGGACTGACTAATACGCAGTATTTT	CASSLGLTNTQYF
few	TRBV5-1	TRBJ2-5	NA	TGCGCCAGCAGCTTTAATGTTGTTGAGACCCAGTACTTC	CASSFNVVETQYF
NA	TRBV6-2/TRBV6-3	TRBJ2-7	TRBD2	TGTGCCAGCAGTTTTTTCAGCGGGAGGGCGTATTCCTACGAGCAGTACTTC	CASSFFSGRAYSYEQYF
NA	TRBV5-6	TRBJ2-3	TRBD1	TGTGCCAGCAGCCCCACCTCACAGGGGTTTACGCAGTATTTT	CASSPTSQGFTQYF
few	TRBV3-1	TRBJ2-7	TRBD1	TGTGCCAGCAGCCCATGGACAGGGGGCCTGCACGAGCAGTACTTC	CASSPWTGGLHEQYF
many	TRBV12-3/TRBV12-4	TRBJ2-1	NA	TGTGCCAGCAGTTTAGGACGAGGCGGATCCTACAATGAGCAGTTCTTC	CASSLGRGGSYNEQFF
NA	TRBV15	TRBJ2-1	NA	TGTGCCACCAGCAGAGGCTCTTACAATGAGCAGTTCTTC	CATSRGSYNEQFF
many	TRBV5-1	TRBJ2-1	NA	TGCGCCAGCCGAGCCGGGGACCCTCACAATGAGCAGTTCTTC	CASRAGDPHNEQFF
NA	TRBV5-1	TRBJ2-2	TRBD1	TGCGCCAGCAGCCTAGGGACAGTCGCGAACACCGGGGAGCTGTTTTTT	CASSLGTVANTGELFF
few	TRBV11-2	TRBJ2-3	NA	TGTGCCAGCAGCCGTATGAGGGAGCGCACAGATACGCAGTATTTT	CASSRMRERTDTQYF
many	TRBV25-1	TRBJ1-2	NA	TGTGCCAGCAGTGAAGGGAACTATGGCTACACCTTC	CASSEGNYGYTF
NA	TRBV11-2	TRBJ2-1	TRBD2	TGTGCCAGCAGCTTAGTTTCTAGCGGGAGGAGCTCCTACAATGAGCAGTTCTTC	CASSLVSSGRSSYNEQFF
NA	TRBV6-2/TRBV6-3	TRBJ2-7	TRBD2	TGTGCCAGCAGTTACCCCACGAGCGGGAGGACCTTCTACGAGCAGTACTTC	CASSYPTSGRTFYEQYF
NA	TRBV6-4	TRBJ2-2	TRBD2	TGTGCCAGCAGTGCCCTAGCGGCCCTCGGCGGGGAGCTGTTTTTT	CASSALAALGGELFF
many	TRBV12-3/TRBV12-4	TRBJ2-7	TRBD2	TGTGCCAGCAGTTCTGGTGCCCTGGGGGGGGTCTACGAGCAGTACTTC	CASSSGALGGVYEQYF
NA	TRBV11-2	TRBJ1-4	NA	TGTGCCAGCAGCTTATCTGGGGGTGCGGAGGAGGGTGAAAAACTGTTTTTT	CASSLSGGAEEGEKLFF
many	TRBV5-6	TRBJ2-3	NA	TGTGCCAGCAGCTCCCGTAAGAGCGGAGCGGCGTGGGATACGCAGTATTTT	CASSSRKSGAAWDTQYF
few	TRBV29-1	TRBJ2-5	TRBD1	TGCAGCGTTGATCAGGGGGTGAGAGAGACCCAGTACTTC	CSVDQGVRETQYF
many	TRBV20-1	TRBJ2-3	TRBD2	TGCAGTGCTAGAGATTGGGTAGCGGGATCAACAGATACGCAGTATTTT	CSARDWVAGSTDTQYF
many	TRBV3-1	TRBJ2-2	NA	TGTGCCAGCAGCCAAGAGAAGCCTCGGGAGCTGTTTTTT	CASSQEKPRELFF
many	TRBV7-2	TRBJ2-3	NA	TGTGCCAGCAGCCGGGGCCAAAATACGCAGTATTTT	CASSRGQNTQYF
few	TRBV29-1	TRBJ2-5	NA	TGCAGCGTTGATATGGACTTGGGGGGAGAGACCCAGTACTTC	CSVDMDLGGETQYF
many	TRBV29-1	TRBJ2-7	NA	TGCAGCGTTACGGACGGATTATCCTACGAGCAGTACTTC	CSVTDGLSYEQYF
few	TRBV4-1	TRBJ2-7	TRBD2	TGCGCCAGCAGCCAAGAAAGCTCGGTAGCGGGGACCTACGAGCAGTACTTC	CASSQESSVAGTYEQYF
NA	TRBV7-9	TRBJ2-1	NA	TGTGCCAGCAGCGGGGGGTCTTCCACGTGGGATGAGCAGTTCTTC	CASSGGSSTWDEQFF
NA	TRBV5-5	TRBJ2-7	NA	TGTGCCAGCAGCTTCCCCCGCAACGCCTACGAGCAGTACTTC	CASSFPRNAYEQYF
NA	TRBV5-1	TRBJ2-3	NA	TGCGCCAGCAGCTTGGAGTGGGATACGCAGTATTTT	CASSLEWDTQYF
few	TRBV25-1	TRBJ2-5	TRBD2	TGTGCCAGCAGTGAATTCCTCCCCCAGAAGAGCGGGAGAAGGGGGACCCAGTACTTC	CASSEFLPQKSGRRGTQYF
many	TRBV6-1	TRBJ2-7	TRBD2	TGTGCCAGCAGGGAAGCGGGAGTTGCCTACGAGCAGTACTTC	CASREAGVAYEQYF
many	TRBV12-3/TRBV12-4	TRBJ2-2	NA	TGTGCCAGCAGGCATTCGGGACAAAACACCGGGGAGCTGTTTTTT	CASRHSGQNTGELFF
NA	TRBV20-1	TRBJ1-1	TRBD1	TGCAGTGCTAGATGGGACAGGGGGTCGACTGAAGCTTTCTTT	CSARWDRGSTEAFF
NA	TRBV29-1	TRBJ2-3	TRBD1	TGCGGTTCAGGGGGCCTCACAGATACGCAGTATTTT	CGSGGLTDTQYF